At least ten counts were recorded for the clone carrying this TCR beta chain. Its specificity is not known. V gave up 3 bases and J gave up 5 bases, with 15 bases separating them. The CDR3 length is 14 residues. The germline gives CDR1 SGDLS, CDR2 YYNGEE. The source material, RNA transcripts, was used to amplify TCR beta CDR3 regions. RT-PCR in the first round (using the HTBI primer set) targeted the TCR CDR3. TCRdb re-analysed the multiplex PCR reads in MiXCR, keeping a single row per CDR3 protein. Among a few hundred thousand distinct CDR3 sequences, 35% to 55% were seen once, and the ten largest hold roughly 8.2%. This sample is part of a study of T cells in Graves' hyperthyroidism and ophthalmopathy. Study-level results: A model built on 13 V-J features separated ophthalmopathy from stable hyperthyroidism. Before onset, ophthalmopathy was predicted by the model a median around 6.5 months earlier. Blood samples included most of the expanded thyroid clonotypes exceeding 0.001.

Patients aged 18 to 65 had newly diagnosed hyperthyroidism lasting under 2 months. The sample consisted of peripheral blood or thyroid tissue (not recorded which). This chain connects TRBV9 to TRBJ2-7, with D perhaps matching TRBD1 (5 bases). The TCR sequence derives from a woman aged 18-29 years with Graves' hyperthyroidism. This chain's CDR3 is CASSDRAQGNEQYF. The CDR3 bases are TGTGCCAGCAGCGACCGCGCTCAGGGAAACGAGCAGTACTTC. The full variable domain, in which reference TRBV9 and TRBJ2-7 provide the parts outside the CDR3, is DSGVTQTPKHLITATGQRVTLRCSPRSGDLSVYWYQQSLDQGLQFLIQYYNGEERAKGNILERFSAQQFPDLHSELNLSSLELGDSALYFCASSDRAQGNEQYFGPGTRLTVT.